The TCR beta chain described here comes from a study of metastatic and nonmetastatic thyroid tumors. Turning to the study itself: Comparative analysis of repertoires was undertaken across blood and tumor or nodule tissue obtained from malignant and benign thyroid patients.

Germline assignment: CDR1 SGHRS and CDR2 YFSETQ. The CDR3 is made up of 13 amino acids. Deletions cut 4 bases from V and 4 bases from J, with 12 bases between. Every patient was untreated before thyroid surgery. Study outcomes and limitations: Malignant thyroid tumors reportedly had TCR beta diversity that was significantly higher than in benign nodules, in blood and tumor.

With respect to this clone: Its target is unknown.

TCRdb re-analyzed the PCR reads using MiXCR. The sample yields about 53,000 clones, approximately 22% seen once. This clonotype was obtained from a female donor with papillary thyroid cancer or a benign thyroid nodule (not recorded which). Some clones in this sample may be carry-over from other donors' samples. Sequencing input: blood. The J gene is TRBJ2-7, the V gene TRBV5-1; D is unresolved. Here the CDR3 reads CASSLTADYEQYF. CDR3 in DNA: TGCGCCAGCAGCCTTACAGCCGATTACGAGCAGTACTTC.